This T cell receptor beta chain comes out of a study of T cells in Graves' hyperthyroidism and ophthalmopathy. Exclusion of a patient resulted from uncontrolled infection, other autoimmune disease, pregnancy or lactation. Clinical symptoms, serum thyroxine, TRAb, thyroid ultrasound and orbital computed tomography established diagnosis. Blood from later-ophthalmopathy patients was taken at first hyperthyroidism diagnosis. From RNA transcripts, TCR beta CDR3 regions were amplified. The HTBI primer set drove a first-round RT-PCR of the TCR CDR3. From the multiplex PCR reads, TCRdb called clonotypes with MiXCR, one entry per CDR3 protein. The profile shows more than 550,000 distinct CDR3 sequences, roughly 20% of them singletons. This CDR3 is built from 15 residues. The germline gives CDR1 SGHNT, CDR2 YYREEE (reference sequence). V trimming: 4 bases; J trimming: 3 bases; junction bases outside the gene matches: 3.

As regards this clonotype: Since the CDR3 does not end with the conserved phenylalanine or tryptophan, this likely comes from a read error.

This TCR derives from a woman between 50 and 59 years old with Graves' hyperthyroidism that later progressed to Graves' ophthalmopathy. The V call is TRBV5-4, the J call TRBJ2-1, with TRBD2 identical over 11 bases. The specimen was blood. This CDR3 is CASSTLAGDYNEQFL. CDR3 DNA sequence: TGTGCCAGCAGCACACTAGCGGGGGACTACAATGAGCAGTTCCTC.